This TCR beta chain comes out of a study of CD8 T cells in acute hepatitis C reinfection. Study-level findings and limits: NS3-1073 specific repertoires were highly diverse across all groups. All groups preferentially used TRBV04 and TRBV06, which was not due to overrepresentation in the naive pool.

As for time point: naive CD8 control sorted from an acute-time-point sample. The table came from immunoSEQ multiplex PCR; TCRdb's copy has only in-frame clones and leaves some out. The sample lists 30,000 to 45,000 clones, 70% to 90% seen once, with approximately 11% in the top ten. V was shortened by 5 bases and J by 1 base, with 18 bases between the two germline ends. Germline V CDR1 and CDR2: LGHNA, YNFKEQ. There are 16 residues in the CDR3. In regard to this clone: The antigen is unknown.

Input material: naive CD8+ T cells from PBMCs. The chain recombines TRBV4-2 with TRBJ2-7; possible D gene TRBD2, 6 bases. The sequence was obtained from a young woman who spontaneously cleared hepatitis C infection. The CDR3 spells CASSARGGYISYEQYF. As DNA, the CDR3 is TGTGCCAGCAGCGCGCGGGGCGGCTATATTTCCTACGAGCAGTACTTC.